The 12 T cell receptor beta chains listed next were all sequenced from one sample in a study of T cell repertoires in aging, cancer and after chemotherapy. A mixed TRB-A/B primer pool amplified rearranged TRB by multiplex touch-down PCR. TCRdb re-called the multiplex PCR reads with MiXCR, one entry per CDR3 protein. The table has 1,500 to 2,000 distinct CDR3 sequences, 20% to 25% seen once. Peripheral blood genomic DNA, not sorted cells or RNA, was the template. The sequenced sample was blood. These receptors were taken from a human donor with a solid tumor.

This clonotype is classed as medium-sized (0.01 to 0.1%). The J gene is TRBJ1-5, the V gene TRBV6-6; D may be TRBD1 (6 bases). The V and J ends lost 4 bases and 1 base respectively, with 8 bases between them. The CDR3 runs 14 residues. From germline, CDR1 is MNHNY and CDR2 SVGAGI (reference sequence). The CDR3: CASSWTDSNQPQHF. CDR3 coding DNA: TGTGCCAGCAGTTGGACAGACAGCAATCAGCCCCAGCATTTT.

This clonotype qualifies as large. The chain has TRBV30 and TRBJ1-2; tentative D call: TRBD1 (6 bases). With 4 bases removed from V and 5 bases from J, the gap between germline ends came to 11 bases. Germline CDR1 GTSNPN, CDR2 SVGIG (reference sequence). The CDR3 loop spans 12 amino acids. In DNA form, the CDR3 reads TGTGCCTGGAAGGCAGGGGCGTATGGCTACACCTTC. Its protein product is CAWKAGAYGYTF.

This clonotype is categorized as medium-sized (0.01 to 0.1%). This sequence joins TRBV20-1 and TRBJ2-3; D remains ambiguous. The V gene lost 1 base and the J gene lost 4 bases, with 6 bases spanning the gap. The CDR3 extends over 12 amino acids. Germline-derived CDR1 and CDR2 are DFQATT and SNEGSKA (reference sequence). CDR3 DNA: TGCAGTGCTAGAGGCTTCTCAGATACGCAGTATTTT. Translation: CSARGFSDTQYF.

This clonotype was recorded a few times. CDR3: CASSSGLGLGDTQYF. DNA for the CDR3: TGTGCCAGCAGCTCAGGGCTAGGGCTGGGGGATACGCAGTATTTT. The V and J genes are TRBV7-2 and TRBJ2-3, with D possibly matching TRBD1 (5 bases). The CDR3 length is 15 residues. The germline V gene has CDR1 SGHTA and CDR2 FQGNSA. Trimming pared 4 bases from V and 6 bases from J, leaving 17 bases between.

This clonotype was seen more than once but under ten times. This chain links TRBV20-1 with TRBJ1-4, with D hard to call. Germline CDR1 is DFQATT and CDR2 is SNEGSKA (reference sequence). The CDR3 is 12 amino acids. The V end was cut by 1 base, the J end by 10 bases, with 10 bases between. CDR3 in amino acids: CSARAGDGKLFF. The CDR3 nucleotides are TGCAGTGCTAGAGCCGGGGATGGAAAACTGTTTTTT.

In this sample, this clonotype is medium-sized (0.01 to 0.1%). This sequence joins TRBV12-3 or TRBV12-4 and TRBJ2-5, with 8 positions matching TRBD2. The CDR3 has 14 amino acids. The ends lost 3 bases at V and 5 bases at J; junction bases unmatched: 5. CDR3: CASSLGAGAETQYF. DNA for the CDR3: TGTGCCAGCAGTTTGGGAGCGGGGGCCGAGACCCAGTACTTC.

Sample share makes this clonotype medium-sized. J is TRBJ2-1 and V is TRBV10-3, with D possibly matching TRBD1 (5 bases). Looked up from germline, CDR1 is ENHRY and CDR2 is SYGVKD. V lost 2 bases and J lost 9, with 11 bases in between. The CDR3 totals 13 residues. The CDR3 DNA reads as TGTGCCATCAGTGAGCATGATAGGGGTGAGCAGTTCTTC. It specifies CAISEHDRGEQFF.

CDR3 nucleotide sequence: TGTGCCAGCAGTGGGTCGGGGGGCTATGAGCAGTTCTTC. This gives the protein CASSGSGGYEQFF. The rearrangement links TRBV6-6 to TRBJ2-1; tentatively, D is TRBD2 (7 bases). Germline V CDR1 and CDR2: MNHNY, SVGAGI (reference sequence). The CDR3 has 13 residues. The germline V and J ends were trimmed by 5 bases and 8 bases, with 13 bases remaining between them.

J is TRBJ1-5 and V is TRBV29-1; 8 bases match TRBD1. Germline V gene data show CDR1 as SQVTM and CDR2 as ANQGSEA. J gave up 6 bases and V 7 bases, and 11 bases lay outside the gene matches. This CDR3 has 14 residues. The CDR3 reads CSGGGQGAAQPQHF. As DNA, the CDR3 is TGCAGCGGGGGGGGGCAGGGGGCTGCTCAGCCCCAGCATTTT.

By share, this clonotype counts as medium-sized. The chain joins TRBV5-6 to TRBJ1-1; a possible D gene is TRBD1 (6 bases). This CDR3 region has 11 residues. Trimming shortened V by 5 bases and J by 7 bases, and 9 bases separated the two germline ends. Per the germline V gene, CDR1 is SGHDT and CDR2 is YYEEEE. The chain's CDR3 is CASSRTDEAFF. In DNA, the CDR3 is TGTGCCAGCAGTCGGACAGATGAAGCTTTCTTT.

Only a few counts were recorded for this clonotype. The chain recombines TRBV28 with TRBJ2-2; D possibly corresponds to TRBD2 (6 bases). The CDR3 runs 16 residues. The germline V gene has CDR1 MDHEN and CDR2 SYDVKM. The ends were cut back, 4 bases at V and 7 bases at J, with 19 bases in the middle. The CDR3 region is CASSSPGLRGGGELFF. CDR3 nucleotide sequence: TGTGCCAGCAGTTCACCGGGACTTCGGGGAGGCGGGGAGCTGTTTTTT.

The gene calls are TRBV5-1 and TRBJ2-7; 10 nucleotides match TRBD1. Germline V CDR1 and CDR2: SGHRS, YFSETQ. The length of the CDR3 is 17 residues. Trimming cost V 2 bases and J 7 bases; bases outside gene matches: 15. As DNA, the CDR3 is TGCGCCAGCAGCTTCGGTTTCCCCGGGACAGGGGTTGGGGAGCAGTACTTC. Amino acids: CASSFGFPGTGVGEQYF.